Each of the 8 T cell receptor beta chains below was sequenced from the same sample in a study of blood T cells in healthy people across ages (dated by TCRdb to about 2015). The library was prepared using 5' RACE. The data were produced on an Illumina HiSeq 2500. A second roughly 7 to 12 cycle PCR used a sample-barcoded 5' primer and a J-beta primer mix. The public reads were run again by TCRdb, first through fastp at Q25 and then through MiXCR, and only productive beta chains were kept. CDR3 protein sequences are deduplicated, and each keeps its most common genes and DNA. Present in this sample are hundreds of thousands of distinct CDR3 sequences, around 48% of which were seen just once. The ten largest clones capture under 35% of the sample. The sequencing input was blood. The receptor source for this set is a woman aged 55 to 70 in good health.

The V and J genes are TRBV5-1 and TRBJ2-3, with TRBD2 matching 9 bases. The CDR3 has 15 residues. After removal of 7 bases from V and 4 bases from J, the junction contained 10 bases not matched to a gene. The germline V gene encodes CDR1 SGHRS and CDR2 YFSETQ. The CDR3 sequence is CASHERGRAADTQYF. CDR3 DNA: TGCGCCAGCCATGAACGCGGGAGGGCCGCAGATACGCAGTATTTT.

The genes are TRBV20-1 and TRBJ2-1; 7 positions agree with TRBD1. Germline loops: CDR1 DFQATT, CDR2 SNEGSKA (reference sequence). After removal of 1 base from V and 6 bases from J, the junction contained 12 bases not matched to a gene. The CDR3 is 16 amino acids. CDR3 DNA sequence: TGCAGTGCTAGAGCTCCGGGACAGTGGTCTGCCAATGAGCAGTTCTTC. Encoded protein: CSARAPGQWSANEQFF.

This clonotype was counted once. The chain carries TRBV4-3 and TRBJ2-1, with 10 nucleotides matching TRBD2. With V trimmed by 3 bases and J by 9 bases, 11 bases remained unmatched. In germline, CDR1 is LGHNA, CDR2 YSLEER. This CDR3 has 16 residues. As DNA, the CDR3 is TGCGCCAGCAGCCACTTAAACAGCGGGAGGGCCGGTGAGCAGTTCTTC. This sequence encodes CASSHLNSGRAGEQFF.

This chain connects TRBV7-9 to TRBJ1-5; the match to TRBD1 covers 11 bases. V was clipped by 5 bases and J by 6 bases; unmatched bases: 6. The length of the CDR3 is 15 residues. The germline V gene has CDR1 SEHNR and CDR2 FQNEAQ (reference sequence). The CDR3 nucleotides are TGTGCCAGCAGCAAGGACAGGGGGCCTGGTCAGCCCCAGCATTTT. It codes for CASSKDRGPGQPQHF.

Concerning this clonotype: Relative to the germline gene, one junction end is altered; a read error may explain this. The rearrangement uses TRBV11-3 and TRBJ2-1; TRBD2 matches at 9 bases. CDR3 length: 17 residues. CDR1 and CDR2 (germline): SGHNT, YENEEA. The DNA for the CDR3 is TGTGCCAGCAGCTCACCCGGGGGTAGCGGGAGCGTAGATGAGCAGTTCTTT. This gives the protein CASSSPGGSGSVDEQFF.

This clonotype was counted ten times or more. The rearrangement joins TRBV7-2 to TRBJ2-1; 10 bases align to TRBD2. The DNA end is a closer match to TRBJ2-7, so the J assignment may be wrong. This CDR3 has 18 residues. Per germline, CDR1 SGHTA and CDR2 FQGNSA. The CDR3 DNA is TGTGCCAGCAGCTTAGCGGCTAGCGGGAGTTACTCCTACAATGAGCAGTACTTC. Its protein is CASSLAASGSYSYNEQYF.

CDR3 residues: CASRNLDNSGANVLTF. Written as DNA, the CDR3 is TGTGCCAGCAGAAACCTGGACAACTCTGGGGCCAACGTCCTGACTTTC. The rearrangement uses TRBV28 and TRBJ2-6; the D gene is possibly TRBD1 (5 bases). Trimming took off 6 bases at V and 0 bases at J, with 12 bases between the two ends. Germline values: CDR1 MDHEN, CDR2 SYDVKM. The CDR3 consists of 16 residues.

This chain joins TRBV7-3 and TRBJ2-7; D is possibly TRBD1 (5 bases). V lost 0 bases to trimming and J lost 8 bases, with 11 bases between them. The germline V gene has CDR1 SGHTA and CDR2 FQGTGA. The CDR3 spans 13 residues. The chain's CDR3 is CASSLTRTNQQYF. CDR3 bases: TGTGCCAGCAGCTTAACCCGGACAAATCAGCAGTACTTC. The whole variable domain, filled in from reference TRBV7-3 and TRBJ2-7, reads GAGVSQTPSNKVTEKGKYVELRCDPISGHTALYWYRQSLGQGPEFLIYFQGTGAADDSGLPNDRFFAVRPEGSVSTLKIQRTERGDSAVYLCASSLTRTNQQYFGPGTRLTVT.